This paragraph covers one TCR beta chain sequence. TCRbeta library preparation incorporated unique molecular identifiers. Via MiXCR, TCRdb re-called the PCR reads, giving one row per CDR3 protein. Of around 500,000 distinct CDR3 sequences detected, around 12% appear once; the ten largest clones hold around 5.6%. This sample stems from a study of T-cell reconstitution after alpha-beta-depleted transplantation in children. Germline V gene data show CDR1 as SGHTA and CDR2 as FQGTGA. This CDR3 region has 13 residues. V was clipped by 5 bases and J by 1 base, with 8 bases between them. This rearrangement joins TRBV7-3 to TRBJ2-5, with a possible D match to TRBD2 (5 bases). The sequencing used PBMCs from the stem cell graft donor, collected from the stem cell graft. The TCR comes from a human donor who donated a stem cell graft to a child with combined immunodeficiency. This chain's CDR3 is CASSRAAQETQYF. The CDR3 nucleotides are TGTGCCAGCAGCCGAGCGGCCCAAGAGACCCAGTACTTC.